A selection of T cell receptor beta chains follows, all from one sample in a study of blood T cell repertoires in COVID-19. Libraries were prepared by immunoSEQ multiplex PCR; TCRdb keeps only in-frame clonotypes and omits some of them. This sample yields tens of thousands of clones, of which around four fifths are seen a single time; 10% to 15% belongs to the top ten. Material for sequencing was peripheral blood. Receptor source: a woman older than 75 with acute or convalescent COVID-19. CDR3s include the opening cysteine and the closing phenylalanine or tryptophan. Each record gives: V gene, clone size, J gene, D gene, CDR3 protein, CDR3 DNA. D genes are given only for firm matches. For some rows the clone size is stated as once, few or many, or as a class when expanded; others skip it.

V: TRBV7-2
size: .
J: TRBJ2-1
D: .
CDR3: CASSLAQGSYNEQFF
DNA: TGTGCCAGCAGCTTAGCGCAGGGCTCCTACAATGAGCAGTTCTTC

V: TRBV28
size: .
J: TRBJ2-3
D: TRBD2
CDR3: CASSLTRLADVRTDTQYF
DNA: TGTGCCAGCAGTCTGACACGACTAGCGGATGTACGCACAGATACGCAGTATTTT

V: TRBV5-1
size: .
J: TRBJ2-7
D: TRBD1
CDR3: CASTLGQGGHEQYF
DNA: TGCGCCAGCACCCTCGGACAGGGCGGGCACGAGCAGTACTTC

V: TRBV29-1
size: .
J: TRBJ2-3
D: .
CDR3: CSVDSSPDTQYF
DNA: TGCAGCGTTGACTCGTCCCCCGATACGCAGTATTTT

V: TRBV19
size: .
J: TRBJ1-6
D: .
CDR3: CASRSRENNSPLHF
DNA: TGTGCCAGTAGGAGCAGGGAAAATAATTCACCCCTCCACTTT

V: TRBV3-1/TRBV3-2
size: .
J: TRBJ2-3
D: TRBD2
CDR3: CASSQRGGHTDTQYF
DNA: TGTGCCAGCAGCCAACGGGGGGGGCACACAGATACGCAGTATTTT

V: TRBV7-9
size: .
J: TRBJ1-1
D: TRBD1
CDR3: CASSLGSGTGHNTEAFF
DNA: TGTGCCAGCAGCTTAGGGTCCGGGACAGGGCACAACACTGAAGCTTTCTTT

V: TRBV6-5
size: few
J: TRBJ1-2
D: .
CDR3: CASSYSGQTHGYGYTF
DNA: TGTGCCAGCAGTTACTCCGGACAGACCCACGGCTATGGCTACACCTTC

V: TRBV4-2
size: .
J: TRBJ1-2
D: .
CDR3: CASSQDRGGPYGYTF
DNA: TGTGCCAGCAGCCAAGATAGGGGCGGACCTTATGGCTACACCTTC

V: TRBV6-5
size: once
J: TRBJ2-7
D: TRBD1
CDR3: CASTVSGTVSYEQYF
DNA: TGTGCCAGCACCGTTTCTGGGACAGTTTCCTACGAGCAGTACTTC

V: TRBV19
size: .
J: TRBJ1-6
D: .
CDR3: CASSISTDRYNSPLHF
DNA: TGTGCCAGTAGTATATCAACCGACAGGTATAATTCACCCCTCCACTTT

V: TRBV9
size: .
J: TRBJ1-2
D: .
CDR3: CASSAARESYGYTF
DNA: TGTGCCAGCAGCGCGGCAAGGGAGAGCTATGGCTACACCTTC

V: TRBV7-2
size: .
J: TRBJ1-5
D: .
CDR3: CASSPGGFYNQPQHF
DNA: TGTGCCAGCAGCCCCGGAGGATTCTATAATCAGCCCCAGCATTTT

V: TRBV14
size: .
J: TRBJ1-1
D: .
CDR3: CASSQAPGTEAFF
DNA: TGTGCCAGCAGCCAAGCCCCCGGGACTGAAGCTTTCTTT

V: TRBV7-9
size: .
J: TRBJ1-1
D: .
CDR3: CASSLSRGRNTEAFF
DNA: TGTGCCAGCAGCTTAAGTAGGGGTCGCAACACTGAAGCTTTCTTT

V: TRBV3-1/TRBV3-2
size: .
J: TRBJ1-6
D: TRBD1
CDR3: CASSYGTGTDSPLHF
DNA: TGTGCCAGCAGCTACGGGACAGGGACGGATTCACCCCTCCACTTT

V: TRBV6-1
size: .
J: TRBJ1-2
D: .
CDR3: CASSESTASYGYTF
DNA: TGTGCCAGCAGTGAATCTACAGCCAGCTATGGCTACACCTTC

V: TRBV18
size: few
J: TRBJ1-2
D: .
CDR3: CASSPAGNNYGYTF
DNA: TGTGCCAGCTCACCAGCAGGGAACAACTATGGCTACACCTTC

V: TRBV6-1
size: .
J: TRBJ2-7
D: TRBD2
CDR3: CASSVNPPGLVFYEQYF
DNA: TGTGCCAGCAGTGTAAACCCGCCAGGACTAGTTTTTTACGAGCAGTACTTC

V: TRBV11-2
size: .
J: TRBJ2-7
D: TRBD1
CDR3: CASSGRGQGTVTYEQYF
DNA: TGTGCCAGCAGCGGGCGGGGACAGGGAACTGTCACCTACGAGCAGTACTTC

V: TRBV10-3
size: .
J: TRBJ2-1
D: TRBD1
CDR3: CAISESVRQGNEQFF
DNA: TGTGCCATCAGTGAGTCGGTAAGACAGGGCAATGAGCAGTTCTTC

V: TRBV2
size: .
J: TRBJ1-2
D: .
CDR3: CASSEPEKNYGYTF
DNA: TGTGCCAGCAGTGAACCGGAGAAGAACTATGGCTACACCTTC

V: TRBV4-1
size: .
J: TRBJ1-1
D: TRBD1
CDR3: CASSQGRDSVQAFF
DNA: TGCGCCAGCAGCCAAGGGAGGGACAGCGTTCAAGCTTTCTTT

V: TRBV5-1
size: .
J: TRBJ2-3
D: TRBD2
CDR3: CASRTSDTDTQYF
DNA: TGCGCCAGCAGGACTAGCGACACAGATACGCAGTATTTT

V: TRBV9
size: few
J: TRBJ2-1
D: TRBD1
CDR3: CARQGGLQGNEQFF
DNA: TGTGCCAGGCAAGGGGGCTTGCAAGGCAATGAGCAGTTCTTC

V: TRBV5-1
size: .
J: TRBJ2-7
D: .
CDR3: CASSLAVGATPYEQYF
DNA: TGCGCCAGCAGCTTGGCCGTGGGGGCTACACCCTACGAGCAGTACTTC

V: TRBV5-1
size: .
J: TRBJ1-1
D: TRBD1
CDR3: CASSPGQVNTEAFF
DNA: TGCGCCAGCAGCCCGGGACAGGTGAACACTGAAGCTTTCTTT

V: TRBV7-2
size: .
J: TRBJ1-4
D: .
CDR3: CASSVRPEVNEKLFF
DNA: TGTGCCAGCAGCGTTCGGCCTGAGGTTAATGAAAAACTGTTTTTT

V: TRBV3-1/TRBV3-2
size: few
J: TRBJ1-1
D: TRBD1
CDR3: CASSPRGRNTEAFF
DNA: TGTGCCAGCAGCCCCAGGGGGCGCAACACTGAAGCTTTCTTT

V: TRBV5-1
size: .
J: TRBJ2-7
D: TRBD1
CDR3: CASKTDRGTYEQYF
DNA: TGCGCCAGCAAAACCGACAGGGGTACCTACGAGCAGTACTTC

V: TRBV13
size: .
J: TRBJ2-5
D: TRBD1
CDR3: CASSTRTDRGQETQYF
DNA: TGTGCCAGCAGCACACGAACGGACAGGGGACAAGAGACCCAGTACTTC

V: TRBV18
size: once
J: TRBJ1-3
D: .
CDR3: CASSQPVGNTIYF
DNA: TGTGCCAGCTCACAACCCGTCGGAAACACCATATATTTT

V: TRBV5-6
size: .
J: TRBJ2-5
D: TRBD2
CDR3: CASSLVVAGGRETQYF
DNA: TGTGCCAGCAGCTTGGTGGTAGCGGGGGGGAGAGAGACCCAGTACTTC

V: TRBV2
size: .
J: TRBJ1-4
D: .
CDR3: CASSSTTDSARGVTNEKLFF
DNA: TGTGCCAGCAGTTCTACTACGGACAGTGCTAGAGGAGTAACTAATGAAAAACTGTTTTTT

V: TRBV25-1
size: .
J: TRBJ1-6
D: .
CDR3: CASRTGSYNSPLHF
DNA: TGTGCCAGCAGGACCGGGTCCTATAATTCACCCCTCCACTTT

V: TRBV5-6
size: .
J: TRBJ2-7
D: .
CDR3: CASSSVYEQYF
DNA: TGTGCCAGCAGCTCAGTTTACGAGCAGTACTTC

V: TRBV6-5
size: .
J: TRBJ1-1
D: .
CDR3: CASSQNSMDKAFF
DNA: TGTGCCAGCAGCCAAAATTCAATGGACAAAGCTTTCTTT

V: TRBV7-2
size: .
J: TRBJ2-7
D: .
CDR3: CASSNFPQYEQYF
DNA: TGTGCCAGCAGCAACTTTCCTCAATACGAGCAGTACTTC

V: TRBV27
size: .
J: TRBJ2-2
D: TRBD1
CDR3: CASSSVPGQGMNTGELFF
DNA: TGTGCCAGCAGTTCCGTCCCGGGACAGGGAATGAACACCGGGGAGCTGTTTTTT

V: TRBV6-4
size: .
J: TRBJ1-2
D: .
CDR3: CASSDSNGYTF
DNA: TGTGCCAGCAGTGACAGCAATGGCTACACCTTC

V: TRBV12-3/TRBV12-4
size: .
J: TRBJ2-1
D: .
CDR3: CASTGYNEQFF
DNA: TGTGCCAGCACAGGGTACAATGAGCAGTTCTTC

V: TRBV3-1/TRBV3-2
size: .
J: TRBJ2-2
D: .
CDR3: CASSTTQGTGELFF
DNA: TGTGCCAGCAGCACTACCCAGGGGACCGGGGAGCTGTTTTTT

V: TRBV19
size: .
J: TRBJ2-1
D: TRBD1
CDR3: CASRTAGGSYNEQFF
DNA: TGTGCCAGTAGAACGGCAGGGGGTTCCTACAATGAGCAGTTCTTC

V: TRBV5-1
size: .
J: TRBJ1-1
D: .
CDR3: CASSLTTGNTEAFF
DNA: TGCGCCAGCAGCTTGACCACAGGAAACACTGAAGCTTTCTTT

V: TRBV9
size: .
J: TRBJ1-4
D: .
CDR3: CASSEQRVNGEKLFF
DNA: TGTGCCAGCAGCGAACAGCGGGTCAACGGTGAAAAACTGTTTTTT

V: TRBV7-6
size: .
J: TRBJ2-5
D: .
CDR3: CASSLGGASPEETQYF
DNA: TGTGCCAGCAGCTTGGGCGGGGCAAGCCCAGAAGAGACCCAGTACTTC

V: TRBV3-1/TRBV3-2
size: .
J: TRBJ2-4
D: .
CDR3: CASSQGRTKNIQYF
DNA: TGTGCCAGCAGCCAGGGGAGAACCAAAAACATTCAGTACTTC

V: TRBV9
size: .
J: TRBJ1-2
D: .
CDR3: CASSGGYGAAYGYTF
DNA: TGTGCCAGCAGCGGGGGTTATGGGGCAGCTTATGGCTACACCTTC

V: TRBV27
size: .
J: TRBJ2-2
D: TRBD1
CDR3: CASSTPQGASGELFF
DNA: TGTGCCAGCAGTACCCCCCAGGGGGCCTCCGGGGAGCTGTTTTTT

V: TRBV6-5
size: .
J: TRBJ2-1
D: .
CDR3: CASTLPGRGSDEQFF
DNA: TGTGCCAGCACCCTGCCCGGACGGGGGTCCGATGAGCAGTTCTTC

V: TRBV5-4
size: .
J: TRBJ1-2
D: TRBD1
CDR3: CASSWGTGGLGVNGYTF
DNA: TGTGCCAGCAGCTGGGGAACAGGGGGCCTCGGGGTGAATGGCTACACCTTC

V: TRBV12-2
size: .
J: TRBJ1-5
D: .
CDR3: CASRRTGNGSHQPQHF
DNA: TGTGCAAGTCGCCGTACAGGGAACGGTTCCCATCAGCCCCAGCATTTT

V: TRBV19
size: .
J: TRBJ1-4
D: .
CDR3: CASSTGPGTNEKLFF
DNA: TGTGCCAGTAGTACCGGTCCAGGGACTAATGAAAAACTGTTTTTT

V: TRBV30
size: once
J: TRBJ1-3
D: .
CDR3: CAWVQGLSGNTIYF
DNA: TGTGCCTGGGTACAGGGCCTCTCTGGAAACACCATATATTTT

V: TRBV3-1/TRBV3-2
size: once
J: TRBJ1-4
D: .
CDR3: CASSTSQGWNEKLFF
DNA: TGTGCCAGCAGCACGAGCCAGGGATGGAATGAAAAACTGTTTTTT

V: TRBV18
size: .
J: TRBJ2-7
D: TRBD1
CDR3: CASSLGQGYGEQYF
DNA: TGTGCCAGCTCACTGGGACAGGGGTACGGCGAGCAGTACTTC

V: TRBV6-6
size: .
J: TRBJ1-5
D: TRBD1
CDR3: CASRGQSNQPQHF
DNA: TGTGCCAGCAGGGGACAGAGCAATCAGCCCCAGCATTTT